The T cell receptor (beta chain) under discussion was sequenced for a study of cytomegalovirus exposure and HLA in healthy donors. Germline V gene sequence: CDR1 LNHNV, CDR2 YYDKDF (reference sequence). The CDR3 is 14 amino acids. The ends were cut back, 0 bases at V and 7 bases at J, with 7 bases in the middle. The PCR had 60 Vbeta and 13 Jbeta primers. Measured with immunoSEQ multiplex PCR; TCRdb has only the in-frame clones, and not every one. This table lists tens of thousands of clones. Participants comprised healthy donors of bone marrow. Sequencing was done on a sample of PBMCs. The chain is built from TRBV15 and TRBJ1-6; D not certain. This clonotype was sampled from a woman in her thirties or forties in good health and CMV-seropositive. The CDR3 bases are TGTGCCACCAGCAGAGATTTAGAGAATTCACCCCTCCACTTT. Amino acid sequence: CATSRDLENSPLHF. Full variable domain (remainder filled in from reference TRBV15 and TRBJ1-6): DAMVIQNPRYQVTQFGKPVTLSCSQTLNHNVMYWYQQKSSQAPKLLFHYYDKDFNNEADTPDNFQSRRPNTSFCFLDIRSPGLGDTAMYLCATSRDLENSPLHFGNGTRLTVT.